This TCR beta chain stems from a study of T cells after posttransplantation cyclophosphamide. Whole-study results and caveats: After PTCy, TRB diversity resembled that of CNI/methotrexate controls. Later post-transplant blood repertoires were often dominated by donor CD8+ memory clones.

On this clone itself: The antigen is not known.

Germline V lookup: CDR1 SGHDN, CDR2 FVKESK. This CDR3 is 15 amino acids long. The V and J ends lost 4 bases and 2 bases, in that order; junction bases with no gene match: 8. Assay used: immunoSEQ multiplex PCR; TCRdb lists only in-frame clones, some missing. The sample contains 47,000 or so clones, about 90% of which appear only once. The sequenced material came from PBMCs. The sequence was collected from a woman between 50 and 59 years old in good health and a related stem cell transplant donor. The gene calls are TRBV14 and TRBJ2-7; 7 nucleotides match TRBD1. For the CDR3, the DNA is TGTGCCAGCAGCCTAAACAGGGGCCCTACCTACGAGCAGTACTTC. Translating it yields CASSLNRGPTYEQYF.